The 8 T cell receptor beta chains reported below all come from one sample, sequenced in a study of T cell responses to AZD1222 COVID-19 vaccine. The protocol was immunoSEQ multiplex PCR, while the TCRdb copy is restricted to in-frame clones and leaves out a portion. The sample yields tens of thousands of clones, 88% seen once. The input for sequencing was peripheral blood, taken on day 0 of AZD1222 vaccination. These receptor sequences come from an adult in good health.

V and J are TRBV6-6 and TRBJ2-3; 7 bases map to TRBD2. The CDR3 sequence is 14 residues long. Germline V gives CDR1 MNHNY, CDR2 SVGAGI (reference sequence). V shed 7 bases, J shed 2 bases, and the junction held 6 bases outside the gene matches. The CDR3 reads CASTLAGPTDTQYF. The CDR3 nucleotides are TGTGCCAGCACGTTAGCGGGCCCCACAGATACGCAGTATTTT.

In its sample, this clone was seen a few times. The sample contains more than one DNA sequence encoding this CDR3. J is TRBJ2-7 and V is TRBV7-9; 9 bases match TRBD1. Germline-derived CDR1 and CDR2 are SEHNR and FQNEAQ (reference sequence). The CDR3 is made up of 14 amino acids. V was pared by 5 bases and J by 4 bases, with 6 bases of the junction left unmatched. CDR3 coding DNA: TGTGCCAGCAGCCCTACAGGGGGCACTTACGAGCAGTACTTC. Translating gives CASSPTGGTYEQYF.

This clone was found once. CDR3 nucleotides: TGTGCCAGCAGCTTAAACAGGGGCAATCAGCCCCAGCATTTT. Its protein product is CASSLNRGNQPQHF. The gene calls are TRBV7-8 and TRBJ1-5, with D maybe TRBD1 (6 bases). Germline-derived CDR1 and CDR2 are SGHVS and FQNEAQ. The CDR3 length is 14 residues. V lost 2 bases, J lost 2 bases, and 7 bases lay in between.

This chain links TRBV11-2 with TRBJ2-3; 14 bases fit TRBD2. Trimming removed 5 bases from V and 5 bases from J; junction bases left unmatched: 6. This CDR3 spans 16 amino acids. CDR1 is SGHAT and CDR2 is FQNNGV in the germline V gene. In DNA form, the CDR3 reads TGTGCCAGCAGCCACGGGACTAGCGGGAGTGGAGATACGCAGTATTTT. Its translation: CASSHGTSGSGDTQYF.

The chain uses TRBV4-3 and TRBJ2-1; no clear D. Trimming took 3 bases from V and 2 from J, leaving 14 bases between them. Germline CDR1 LGHNA, CDR2 YSLEER. The CDR3 covers 16 residues. The DNA for the CDR3 is TGCGCCAGCAGCCAGGGCTCGGCGGCTACCTACAATGAGCAGTTCTTC. This sequence encodes CASSQGSAATYNEQFF.

A single count supports this clone. The chain links TRBV20-1 to TRBJ2-3; no clear D gene. The germline CDR1 and CDR2 sequences are DFQATT and SNEGSKA (reference sequence). The CDR3 contains 11 residues. Trimming left V 7 bases short and J 6 bases short, with 11 bases between. Written as DNA, the CDR3 is TGCAGTGTAGACGGTTTTGATACGCAGTATTTT. Its protein is CSVDGFDTQYF.

The V gene is TRBV5-1, the J gene TRBJ1-2, with a weak D call TRBD1 (6 bases). Per the germline V gene, CDR1 is SGHRS and CDR2 is YFSETQ. CDR3 length: 13 residues. V lost 0 bases and J 8 bases, leaving 11 bases between the germline ends. DNA for the CDR3: TGCGCCAGCAGCTTGGTTGGGGGCAACGGCTACACCTTC. It is translated as CASSLVGGNGYTF.

The chain is built from TRBV28 and TRBJ2-5; D not certain. V lost 2 bases and J 5 bases, leaving 12 bases between the germline ends. This CDR3 is built from 14 residues. Germline CDR1 is MDHEN and CDR2 is SYDVKM. The CDR3 reads CASSLREEGETQYF. For the CDR3, the DNA is TGTGCCAGCAGTTTACGCGAAGAAGGGGAGACCCAGTACTTC.